There are many counts of the clone carrying this T cell receptor beta chain. The antigen is undetermined. Individual cDNA molecules received unique molecular identifiers during library preparation. TCRdb analysed the 5' RACE reads with MiXCR anew, one entry per CDR3 protein. The sample has about 110,000 distinct CDR3 sequences, 9.5% to 13% seen once. In germline, CDR1 is MNHEY, CDR2 SMNVEV (reference sequence). The ends lost 5 bases at V and 8 bases at J; junction bases unmatched: 12. The CDR3 extends over 16 amino acids. These data are taken from a study of early T cells in non-severe SARS-CoV-2 infection. The wider study: Bulk RNA taken from unsorted whole blood was sequenced, leaving chains unpaired.

Whole-study results and caveats: In VDJdb matching, anti-spike CD8 responses were favored while private and CD4 specificities went missing.

The V call is TRBV27, the J call TRBJ1-6; 7 bases are a match to TRBD1. The sequence derives from an adult who was a healthcare worker with PCR-confirmed SARS-CoV-2 infection or an uninfected control (not recorded which). The sequencing sample was made of whole blood. The CDR3 here is CASSPRTGRWDSPLHF. In DNA form, the CDR3 reads TGTGCCAGCAGTCCCAGGACAGGTCGTTGGGATTCACCCCTCCACTTT.